What follows are 28 T cell receptor beta chains derived from one specimen sequenced in a study of blood T cell repertoires in COVID-19. Data came from immunoSEQ multiplex PCR; TCRdb stores just in-frame clones and leaves some out. The sample gives over 100,000 clones, approximately 86% of which show up once; around 4.6% is in the top ten. Sequenced: peripheral blood. The receptors here all came from a man between 40 and 49 years old with acute or convalescent COVID-19.

V and J are TRBV6-5 and TRBJ2-2; no definite D call. Germline-derived CDR1 and CDR2 are MNHEY and SVGAGI. V lost 6 bases to trimming and J lost 3 bases, with 8 bases between them. This CDR3 spans 13 amino acids. CDR3 sequence (DNA): TGTGCCAGCAGCCCCACAGACACCGGGGAGCTGTTTTTT. Its translation is CASSPTDTGELFF.

CDR3 amino acids: CASRPPSGKYNEQFF. The CDR3 DNA reads TGTGCCAGCAGACCTCCTAGCGGAAAATACAATGAGCAGTTCTTC. The V gene is TRBV3-1 (or the pseudogene TRBV3-2), the J gene TRBJ2-1, with 7 bases matching TRBD2. CDR3 size: 15 residues. J lost 4 bases, V lost 6 bases, and 9 bases had no gene match. In germline, CDR1 is LGHDT, CDR2 YNNKEL (reference sequence).

The genes are TRBV7-9 and TRBJ2-1; 9 bases are shared with TRBD2. The V and J ends lost 1 base and 7 bases, in that order; junction bases with no gene match: 11. This CDR3 has 17 amino acids. Germline-derived CDR1 and CDR2 are SEHNR and FQNEAQ (reference sequence). The CDR3 loop reads CASSLGAASGVGNEQFF. The CDR3 DNA reads TGTGCCAGCAGCTTAGGGGCGGCTAGCGGGGTTGGGAATGAGCAGTTCTTC.

The chain uses TRBV19 and TRBJ1-1; D call uncertain. The V and J ends lost 4 bases and 5 bases respectively, with 11 bases between them. The CDR3 runs to 13 residues. From germline, CDR1 is LNHDA and CDR2 SQIVND (reference sequence). CDR3 protein: CASSTGGDTEAFF. The CDR3 DNA is TGTGCCAGTAGTACAGGCGGGGATACTGAAGCTTTCTTT.

The chain recombines TRBV9 with TRBJ2-3, with 7 nucleotides matching TRBD1. This CDR3 has 14 amino acids. Germline loops: CDR1 SGDLS, CDR2 YYNGEE. V trimming: 0 bases; J trimming: 4 bases; junction bases outside the gene matches: 2. The CDR3 reads CASSVEGGPDTQYF. DNA for the CDR3: TGTGCCAGCAGCGTAGAAGGGGGCCCAGATACGCAGTATTTT.

The rearrangement joins TRBV19 to TRBJ2-7; 7 nucleotides agree with TRBD1. V dropped 3 bases and J dropped 2; count of bases not matched to a gene: 7. Germline loops: CDR1 LNHDA, CDR2 SQIVND (reference sequence). This CDR3 is built from 15 residues. CDR3 bases: TGTGCCAGTAGTATCAAACAGGGGCCAACCTACGAGCAGTACTTC. Its protein is CASSIKQGPTYEQYF. Using reference TRBV19 and TRBJ2-7 for the parts outside the CDR3, the full variable domain is DGGITQSPKYLFRKEGQNVTLSCEQNLNHDAMYWYRQDPGQGLRLIYYSQIVNDFQKGDIAEGYSVSREKKESFPLTVTSAQKNPTAFYLCASSIKQGPTYEQYFGPGTRLTVT.

This clone was seen once. The chain joins TRBV3-1 (or the pseudogene TRBV3-2) to TRBJ1-4; no clear D. The V end was cut by 3 bases, the J end by 5 bases, with 10 bases between. CDR3 size: 14 residues. Germline V CDR1 and CDR2: LGHDT, YNNKEL (reference sequence). In DNA form, the CDR3 reads TGTGCCAGCAGCCAGGGTACAGTCAATGAAAAACTGTTTTTT. Translated: CASSQGTVNEKLFF.

This clone was counted only a few times. The V gene is TRBV2, the J gene TRBJ1-3, with 11 bases lining up with TRBD1. The J segment lost 6 bases and the V segment lost 8 bases, leaving 6 bases of the junction unmatched. CDR3 size: 14 residues. CDR1 and CDR2 (germline): SNHLY, FYNNEI. CDR3 bases: TGTGCCAGCGGGACAGGGGGTTCGGTAAACACCATATATTTT. Translated: CASGTGGSVNTIYF.

The gene calls are TRBV2 and TRBJ1-1; D is perhaps TRBD1 (6 bases). The CDR3 has 13 residues. Germline-derived CDR1 and CDR2 are SNHLY and FYNNEI. V was shortened by 5 bases and J by 0 bases, with 7 bases between the two germline ends. CDR3 loop: CASSRTVNTEAFF. DNA for the CDR3: TGTGCCAGCAGTCGGACAGTGAACACTGAAGCTTTCTTT.

The genes are TRBV19 and TRBJ2-7; 10 bases fit TRBD1. V shed 7 bases, J shed 9 bases, and the junction held 6 bases outside the gene matches. CDR3 length: 12 amino acids. Germline V gene sequence: CDR1 LNHDA, CDR2 SQIVND (reference sequence). This CDR3 is CASTDRGVVQYF. Here the CDR3 DNA reads TGTGCCAGTACGGACAGGGGGGTCGTGCAGTACTTC.

V and J are TRBV5-1 and TRBJ1-5, with 8 bases lining up with TRBD1. Germline V gene lookup returns CDR1 SGHRS and CDR2 YFSETQ. This CDR3 comprises 14 residues. With 4 bases clipped from V and 6 bases from J, the junction kept 6 bases outside the gene matches. The CDR3 here is CASSQTGAGQPQHF. CDR3 DNA sequence: TGCGCCAGCAGCCAGACAGGGGCGGGTCAGCCCCAGCATTTT.

The J gene is TRBJ2-4, the V gene TRBV6-2 or TRBV6-3; 10 bases match TRBD1. This CDR3 spans 14 amino acids. The V and J ends lost 5 bases and 4 bases, in that order; junction bases with no gene match: 2. Germline CDR1 MNHEY, CDR2 SVGEGT. The CDR3 sequence is CASSPDRGKNIQYF. The CDR3 bases are TGTGCCAGCAGTCCGGACAGGGGGAAAAACATTCAGTACTTC.

The rearrangement uses TRBV30 and TRBJ2-1; D is unclear. Trimming pared 0 bases from V and 8 bases from J, leaving 11 bases between. The CDR3 totals 13 residues. The germline V gene has CDR1 GTSNPN and CDR2 SVGIG (reference sequence). CDR3 in DNA: TGTGCCTGGAGTGTACGGCTAGATGATGAGCAGTTCTTC. Protein: CAWSVRLDDEQFF.

The chain is built from TRBV7-2 and TRBJ2-7; 13 bases match TRBD2. CDR3 length: 17 amino acids. The V gene's germline CDR1 is SGHTA and CDR2 FQGNSA. After removal of 1 base from V and 6 bases from J, the junction contained 9 bases not matched to a gene. The CDR3 region is CASSLGSGLAGVIEQYF. The CDR3 region has the DNA TGTGCCAGCAGCTTAGGTTCCGGACTAGCGGGGGTGATCGAGCAGTACTTC.

The V and J genes are TRBV4-1 and TRBJ1-2; 7 bases are a match to TRBD1. CDR1 MGHRA and CDR2 YSYEKL come from the germline V gene. The trim removed 0 bases at V and 6 bases at J, leaving 16 bases unmatched. The CDR3 sequence is 18 residues long. CDR3 in DNA: TGCGCCAGCAGCCAAGAAAGAGGGGGCGGAGGGCGATTTGATGGCTACACCTTC. Protein: CASSQERGGGGRFDGYTF.

This clone appeared a single time. This chain connects TRBV30 to TRBJ1-2; tentative D call: TRBD1 (5 bases). The CDR3 totals 14 residues. The V gene lost 1 base and the J gene lost 0 bases, with 9 bases spanning the gap. Germline-derived CDR1 and CDR2 are GTSNPN and SVGIG (reference sequence). The CDR3 loop is CAWSETDANYGYTF. In DNA, the CDR3 is TGTGCCTGGAGTGAGACAGATGCTAACTATGGCTACACCTTC.

CDR3 sequence reads: CSTGRGTEAFF. CDR3 sequence (DNA): TGCAGCACCGGGAGAGGGACTGAAGCTTTCTTT. The chain combines TRBV29-1 with TRBJ1-1, with no clear D. The germline CDR1 and CDR2 sequences are SQVTM and ANQGSEA. V was pared by 8 bases and J by 5 bases, with 12 bases between. This CDR3 region has 11 residues.

The rearrangement uses TRBV5-1 and TRBJ2-5; 10 bases fit TRBD1. The V gene's germline CDR1 is SGHRS and CDR2 YFSETQ. The J segment lost 3 bases and the V segment lost 4 bases, leaving 3 bases of the junction unmatched. The CDR3 is made up of 14 amino acids. In nucleotides, the CDR3 is TGCGCCAGCAGCGCCGGGACAGGGGAAGAGACCCAGTACTTC. Residues: CASSAGTGEETQYF.

The chain is built from TRBV12-5 and TRBJ2-7, with 8 bases matching TRBD1. With V trimmed by 1 base and J by 4 bases, 3 bases remained unmatched. This CDR3 contains 14 residues. Germline CDR1 is LGHNT and CDR2 is FRNRAP. CDR3 sequence reads: CASGLGTGRYEQYF. CDR3 nucleotide sequence: TGTGCTAGTGGTTTGGGGACAGGGCGGTACGAGCAGTACTTC.

The chain recombines TRBV5-6 with TRBJ1-2; possible D gene TRBD1, 5 bases. The germline V gene encodes CDR1 SGHDT and CDR2 YYEEEE. The CDR3 covers 15 residues. V was cut by 6 bases and J by 2 bases, with 17 bases left in between. Here the CDR3 reads CASTVDRGLNYGYTF. Written as DNA, the CDR3 is TGTGCCAGCACCGTTGACAGAGGTCTGAACTATGGCTACACCTTC.

The V gene is TRBV4-3, the J gene TRBJ1-6, with D maybe TRBD1 (6 bases). This CDR3 contains 14 residues. The V gene's germline CDR1 is LGHNA and CDR2 YSLEER. V was shortened by 4 bases and J by 13 bases, with 17 bases between the two germline ends. CDR3 residues: CASSPGAGVTPLHF. In DNA form, the CDR3 reads TGCGCCAGCAGCCCAGGGGCAGGGGTAACTCCCCTCCACTTT.

The chain uses TRBV19 and TRBJ1-4; TRBD1 agrees at 11 bases. The trim removed 4 bases at V and 8 bases at J, leaving 6 bases unmatched. The V gene's germline CDR1 is LNHDA and CDR2 SQIVND (reference sequence). The CDR3 extends over 15 amino acids. CDR3 region: CASSKRTGGMEKLFF. DNA of the CDR3: TGTGCCAGTAGTAAACGGACAGGGGGCATGGAAAAACTGTTTTTT. The variable domain in full, with the rest retrieved from reference TRBV19 and TRBJ1-4, is DGGITQSPKYLFRKEGQNVTLSCEQNLNHDAMYWYRQDPGQGLRLIYYSQIVNDFQKGDIAEGYSVSREKKESFPLTVTSAQKNPTAFYLCASSKRTGGMEKLFFGSGTQLSVL.

This chain joins TRBV6-5 and TRBJ1-2; the D gene is possibly TRBD1 (5 bases). This CDR3 region has 13 residues. Germline V CDR1 and CDR2: MNHEY, SVGAGI. V shed 8 bases and J shed 3 bases, with 13 bases lying between them. The CDR3 sequence: CASGRDAYYGYTF. CDR3 DNA: TGTGCCAGCGGCAGGGATGCTTACTATGGCTACACCTTC.

V usage is TRBV28 and J usage is TRBJ1-6; D gene uncertain. V was pared by 3 bases and J by 0 bases, with 6 bases between. Germline CDR1 and CDR2: MDHEN and SYDVKM. This CDR3 contains 15 residues. CDR3 region: CASSFSRSYNSPLHF. The CDR3 nucleotides are TGTGCCAGCAGTTTCTCCCGCTCCTATAATTCACCCCTCCACTTT. Full variable domain (missing parts from reference TRBV28 and TRBJ1-6): DVKVTQSSRYLVKRTGEKVFLECVQDMDHENMFWYRQDPGLGLRLIYFSYDVKMKEKGDIPEGYSVSREKKERFSLILESASTNQTSMYLCASSFSRSYNSPLHFGNGTRLTVT.

This rearrangement joins TRBV19 to TRBJ2-2, with D perhaps matching TRBD1 (5 bases). The CDR3 extends over 14 amino acids. Trimming stripped 9 bases from V and 1 base from J, with 12 bases between. Germline CDR1 reads LNHDA; CDR2 reads SQIVND (reference sequence). The CDR3 DNA sequence: TGTGCCAGCAAAGGACATTTGAACACCGGGGAGCTGTTTTTT. This encodes CASKGHLNTGELFF.

V gene TRBV11-2 combines with J gene TRBJ1-5; D is undetermined. V dropped 0 bases and J dropped 9 bases, with 12 bases sitting between them. Germline V CDR1 and CDR2: SGHAT, FQNNGV. This CDR3 comprises 14 residues. This CDR3 is CASSLDTQAGPQHF. CDR3 in DNA: TGTGCCAGCAGCTTAGATACGCAGGCGGGGCCCCAGCATTTT.

This clone was counted once. This chain joins TRBV19 and TRBJ2-1, with 7 bases matching TRBD1. CDR1 and CDR2 from the germline V gene are LNHDA and SQIVND (reference sequence). The CDR3 spans 13 residues. V lost 4 bases to trimming and J lost 5 bases; unmatched junction nucleotides: 2. The CDR3 region has the DNA TGTGCCAGTAGTACGGGACAGCACAATGAGCAGTTCTTC. Translation gives CASSTGQHNEQFF.

V gene TRBV3-1 (or the pseudogene TRBV3-2) combines with J gene TRBJ1-3, with D tentatively TRBD1 (6 bases). Germline V gene lookup returns CDR1 LGHDT and CDR2 YNNKEL (reference sequence). The CDR3 is 16 residues long. V lost 5 bases and J lost 0, with 14 bases in between. For the CDR3, the DNA is TGTGCCAGCAGCGCACAGGGAACCAGCTCTGGAAACACCATATATTTT. Amino acid sequence: CASSAQGTSSGNTIYF.